This paragraph covers one TCR beta chain sequence. Which antigen it targets is not known. No base quality values were provided; no much bigger clone lies one nucleotide off. This specimen comes from a study of multiple sclerosis patients with progressive multifocal leukoencephalopathy (dated by TCRdb to about 2019). Looking at the study overall: Five or six natalizumab-treated MS patients who did not develop PML were used as controls and were sampled longitudinally. Peripheral T and B cells were examined in MS patients who went on to develop PML (4 under natalizumab, 1 after alemtuzumab) as well as in treated patients who did not. The study was designed to detect JC virus-specific or public T-cell expansions arising at the time of PML onset. Two natalizumab-treated patients who later developed PML were followed longitudinally from before therapy through 6 and 12 months to PML onset.

TRB CDR3 regions were amplified from genomic DNA with the immunoSEQ two-step multiplex PCR at survey-level depth. Synthetic inline TR CDR3 controls covering all V-J pairings were spiked into each PCR to estimate template counts and remove amplification bias. Reads went through processing to reduce amplification and sequencing bias, and quantification was done against synthetic TR CDR3 analogs. As for the original processing: Raw data were processed in ImmunoSEQ Analyzer, with out-of-frame sequences and CDR3s containing stop codons removed, and gene names were assigned according to IMGT nomenclature. Repertoire diversity was summarized as normalized Shannon entropy, defined as 1 minus Pielou's evenness. TRB sequences were considered identical only when V gene, J gene and CDR3 were shared. Public PML clonotypes were CDR3s shared by two or more PML-onset samples but absent earlier, in controls, and in public databases. Position-by-position CDR3 amino acid composition was analyzed in Skylign with the observed count method. Not all clones reach the TCRdb copy of this immuneACCESS table, which keeps in-frame sequences only. Checked studies attribute under half of the gap to unresolved V genes and leave the rest unexplained. V and J calls plus clone size are reproduced from that table; the DNA served to infer D and trimming. The sample table holds about 32,000 clones, of which around 92% were seen once. Just under 2% of the sample comes from the top ten.

The time point label corresponds to: before natalizumab initiation. Every listed patient had earlier received interferon beta, and every PML patient was female. Blood samples for T0 were taken before the first natalizumab infusion. Ficoll-Hypaque density gradient centrifugation was used to isolate peripheral blood mononuclear cells. The full study reports these points: Because of the small, descriptive cohort, whether findings reflect JC virus infection or general immunocompromise remained unclear. No common TRBV or TRBJ gene usage or preferential TRBV-TRBJ pairings were detected when PML developed. Most PML patients had lower normalized Shannon entropy, suggesting less diverse TRB repertoires, while values in the natalizumab-treated controls sat near 1. Analysis was restricted to peripheral blood, although for natalizumab-associated PML, cerebrospinal fluid or brain lymphocytes might be more informative. TRB clones above 0.5% frequency appeared only in PML patients, but expanded clones at PML onset were already present before and during natalizumab therapy.

V and J are trimmed by 1 base and 6 bases, and the gene matches miss 8 bases of the junction. According to the germline V gene (reference sequence), CDR1 reads SGHNT and CDR2 reads YYREEE. There are 15 amino acids in the CDR3, from cysteine to phenylalanine inclusive. Solely the CDR3 DNA is kept, with 45 bases framed from the first base. The rearranged chain carries TRBV5-4 and TRBJ2-3; TRBD1 agrees with 7 junctional bases. Sequencing was performed on PBMCs. This TCR came from a man under 40 with multiple sclerosis. The nucleotides are TGTGCCAGCAGCTTGCGGGACAGATTCAGGGATACGCAGTATTTT. Translated, this gives CASSLRDRFRDTQYF.